These 27 T cell receptor beta chains were all obtained from the same sample, sequenced in a study of early T cells in non-severe SARS-CoV-2 infection. A single record per CDR3 protein comes from TCRdb applying MiXCR to the 5' RACE reads. The repertoire holds more than 55,000 distinct CDR3 sequences, around 12% seen once, with under 4.5% in the top ten. The sample taken for sequencing was whole blood. The receptors derive from an adult who was a healthcare worker with PCR-confirmed SARS-CoV-2 infection or an uninfected control (not recorded which).

This clonotype was found a few times. This chain uses TRBV11-2 with TRBJ2-5; D uncertain. Trimming stripped 5 bases from V and 7 bases from J, with 17 bases between. The germline CDR1 and CDR2 sequences are SGHAT and FQNNGV. The CDR3 runs to 14 residues. The CDR3 loop reads CASSPDFDARTQYF. The CDR3 DNA is TGTGCCAGCAGCCCCGATTTCGACGCCCGGACCCAGTACTTC.

This clonotype was counted only a few times. The V gene is TRBV4-1, the J gene TRBJ1-1; no clear D gene. V shed 1 base and J shed 2 bases, with 11 bases lying between them. Germline V gene sequence: CDR1 MGHRA, CDR2 YSYEKL. CDR3 size: 15 residues. The CDR3 DNA sequence: TGCGCCAGCAGCCAAGGTTTGCGTACTAACACTGAAGCTTTCTTT. This codes for CASSQGLRTNTEAFF.

The table lists this clonotype with many counts. This rearrangement joins TRBV28 to TRBJ1-2, with a tentative D call TRBD1 (5 bases). Per germline, CDR1 MDHEN and CDR2 SYDVKM. The CDR3 extends over 17 amino acids. Trimming shortened V by 8 bases and J by 3 bases, and 25 bases separated the two germline ends. CDR3 bases: TGTGCCAGCCCCCCCCCGGGACTCCTTTTAGGCGACTATGGCTACACCTTC. Residues: CASPPPGLLLGDYGYTF.

V usage is TRBV20-1 and J usage is TRBJ1-5; 8 nucleotides align to TRBD1. The CDR3 has 17 residues. Germline V gene data show CDR1 as DFQATT and CDR2 as SNEGSKA (reference sequence). V was pared by 5 bases and J by 7 bases, with 19 bases of the junction left unmatched. The CDR3 sequence is CSADHWDRRIVDQPQHF. The CDR3, as DNA: TGCAGTGCTGACCATTGGGACAGGAGGATTGTCGACCAGCCCCAGCATTTT.

The chain couples TRBV4-1 to TRBJ2-2; D unclear. CDR3 length: 13 amino acids. Looked up from germline, CDR1 is MGHRA and CDR2 is YSYEKL. The V end was cut by 4 bases, the J end by 5 bases, with 8 bases between. The CDR3: CASSRTETGELFF. The CDR3 bases are TGCGCCAGCAGCCGAACAGAAACCGGGGAGCTGTTTTTT.

This clonotype showed up many times. V gene TRBV24-1 combines with J gene TRBJ2-1, with 15 bases lining up with TRBD2. V trimming: 4 bases; J trimming: 7 bases; junction bases outside the gene matches: 1. The V gene's germline CDR1 is KGHDR and CDR2 SFDVKD. The CDR3 is 15 amino acids. CDR3 in amino acids: CATSEGTSGRNEQFF. Here the CDR3 DNA reads TGTGCCACCAGTGAGGGGACTAGCGGGAGGAATGAGCAGTTCTTC.

The chain links TRBV7-3 to TRBJ1-1; 7 positions agree with TRBD1. The germline V gene encodes CDR1 SGHTA and CDR2 FQGTGA. This CDR3 is built from 13 residues. J lost 2 bases, V lost 5 bases, and 2 bases had no gene match. CDR3 nucleotides: TGTGCCAGCAGCCGACAGGGAAACACTGAAGCTTTCTTT. Translation: CASSRQGNTEAFF.

Worth noting for this clonotype: This clone may be a read error of a much larger clone one base away. The V call is TRBV27, the J call TRBJ2-1, with 9 bases that match TRBD2. The germline gives CDR1 MNHEY, CDR2 SMNVEV (reference sequence). This CDR3 is 15 amino acids long. The CDR3 loop is CSSSFRAGGWDEQFF. CDR3 DNA sequence: TGTTCCAGCAGTTTCCGAGCGGGGGGCTGGGATGAGCAGTTCTTC.

This clonotype turned up a few times. The chain recombines TRBV11-2 with TRBJ2-3; 7 bases match TRBD2. The CDR3 length is 15 residues. V dropped 8 bases and J dropped 3; count of bases not matched to a gene: 11. Germline CDR1 is SGHAT and CDR2 is FQNNGV. The CDR3 DNA is TGTGCCAGCTCTGCCTGGGGGGGAGTAACAGATACGCAGTATTTT. Amino acid sequence: CASSAWGGVTDTQYF.

In this sample, this clonotype turned up many times. The chain employs TRBV7-9 and TRBJ1-3, with D uncertain. V was cut by 1 base and J by 0 bases, with 10 bases left in between. There are 16 residues in the CDR3. Germline V gene sequence: CDR1 SEHNR, CDR2 FQNEAQ (reference sequence). CDR3 protein: CASSLVGSGSGNTIYF. CDR3 nucleotide sequence: TGTGCCAGCAGCTTAGTGGGCTCGGGCTCTGGAAACACCATATATTTT.

The chain joins TRBV20-1 to TRBJ2-1; TRBD2 agrees at 11 bases. Germline values: CDR1 DFQATT, CDR2 SNEGSKA (reference sequence). V was pared by 5 bases and J by 4 bases, with 10 bases of the junction left unmatched. The CDR3 consists of 16 residues. The DNA of the CDR3 is TGCAGTGCTCTAACCGGGACTAGCGGCCTTTACAATGAGCAGTTCTTC. This gives the protein CSALTGTSGLYNEQFF.

The chain joins TRBV29-1 to TRBJ1-4; D is possibly TRBD1 (5 bases). Germline assignment: CDR1 SQVTM and CDR2 ANQGSEA. V was shortened by 4 bases and J by 5 bases, with 8 bases between the two germline ends. The CDR3 is 12 amino acids. The CDR3 loop reads CSVAGHNEKLFF. The CDR3 coding sequence is TGCAGCGTTGCCGGACACAATGAAAAACTGTTTTTT.

The sample holds a few counts of this clonotype. The chain joins TRBV18 to TRBJ2-5; no clear D. Trimming removed 3 bases from V and 3 bases from J, with 2 bases in between. This CDR3 has 11 residues. Germline V gene data show CDR1 as KGHSH and CDR2 as LQKENI. The CDR3 region is CASSPKETQYF. CDR3 DNA sequence: TGTGCCAGCTCACCTAAAGAGACCCAGTACTTC.

In its sample, this clonotype was seen once. Mismatch with germline at one junction end may stem from a read error. J is TRBJ1-1 and V is TRBV11-2, with no clear D. The germline gives CDR1 SGHAT, CDR2 FQNNGV. The CDR3 has 13 residues. The CDR3: CASSLGVNTVAFF. DNA for the CDR3: TGTGCCAGCAGCTTAGGGGTGAACACTGTAGCTTTCTTT.

The gene calls are TRBV20-1 and TRBJ2-1, with 10 bases identical to TRBD2. Germline lookup yields CDR1 DFQATT and CDR2 SNEGSKA (reference sequence). The CDR3 length is 16 residues. J gave up 6 bases and V 0 bases, and 8 bases lay outside the gene matches. CDR3 sequence (DNA): TGCAGTGCTAGAGATTCACTAGCGGGATTTGGCAATGAGCAGTTCTTC. Protein product: CSARDSLAGFGNEQFF.

In this sample, this clonotype turned up many times. V gene TRBV2 combines with J gene TRBJ2-6; no definite D call. The CDR3 contains 15 residues. CDR1 is SNHLY, CDR2 FYNNEI, per germline. V was clipped by 3 bases and J by 0 bases, with 6 bases between them. CDR3 protein: CASSDGTSGANVLTF. The CDR3 DNA follows: TGTGCCAGCAGTGACGGTACCTCTGGGGCCAACGTCCTGACTTTC.

This clonotype was detected only a few times. The chain employs TRBV11-2 and TRBJ2-3; 12 nucleotides align to TRBD2. The ends lost 5 bases at V and 5 bases at J; junction bases unmatched: 5. The germline V gene encodes CDR1 SGHAT and CDR2 FQNNGV. The CDR3 covers 15 residues. CDR3 sequence reads: CASSPGLAGLDTQYF. The CDR3 coding sequence is TGTGCCAGCAGCCCCGGACTAGCGGGGTTAGATACGCAGTATTTT.

V usage is TRBV5-5 and J usage is TRBJ2-5; possibly TRBD1 for D (6 bases). Germline CDR1 and CDR2: SGHKS and YYEKEE (reference sequence). The CDR3 sequence is 14 residues long. Trimming cost V 0 bases and J 2 bases, with 8 bases left between them. The chain's CDR3 is CASSLAGAQETQYF. CDR3 bases: TGTGCCAGCAGCTTGGCAGGGGCGCAAGAGACCCAGTACTTC. The full variable domain, in which reference TRBV5-5 and TRBJ2-5 provide the parts outside the CDR3, is DAGVTQSPTHLIKTRGQQVTLRCSPISGHKSVSWYQQVLGQGPQFIFQYYEKEERGRGNFPDRFSARQFPNYSSELNVNALLLGDSALYLCASSLAGAQETQYFGPGTRLLVL.

This clonotype was counted at least ten times. This sequence joins TRBV7-9 and TRBJ2-7; possibly TRBD1 for D (5 bases). Trimming removed 8 bases from V and 4 bases from J, with 15 bases in between. CDR1 is SEHNR and CDR2 is FQNEAQ in the germline V gene (reference sequence). This CDR3 comprises 13 residues. CDR3 residues: CASVGQGTYEQYF. In DNA form, the CDR3 reads TGTGCCAGCGTAGGTCAGGGAACATACGAGCAGTACTTC.

This clonotype was counted at least ten times. The chain joins TRBV28 to TRBJ1-2; D is ambiguous. Per the germline V gene, CDR1 is MDHEN and CDR2 is SYDVKM. V lost 5 bases and J lost 5, with 9 bases in between. This CDR3 comprises 12 residues. The CDR3 loop is CASSGMSYGYTF. The CDR3 bases are TGTGCCAGCAGTGGGATGTCTTATGGCTACACCTTC.

This chain links TRBV5-1 with TRBJ2-1; 7 nucleotides align to TRBD2. The CDR3 totals 15 residues. Germline V CDR1 and CDR2: SGHRS, YFSETQ. The V gene end was trimmed by 4 bases and the J gene end by 0 bases; junction bases not matched to a gene: 4. The CDR3 region has the DNA TGCGCCAGCAGCCCGGGACTAACCTCCTACAATGAGCAGTTCTTC. This translates into CASSPGLTSYNEQFF.

This clonotype was detected only a few times. The chain links TRBV4-2 to TRBJ2-3; weak D call: TRBD2 (6 bases). With 2 bases removed from V and 1 base from J, the gap between germline ends came to 10 bases. The CDR3 totals 15 residues. Per germline, CDR1 LGHNA and CDR2 YNFKEQ. CDR3 bases: TGTGCCAGCAGCCAATCCGGGGGACGCACAGATACGCAGTATTTT. As protein: CASSQSGGRTDTQYF.

This clonotype was picked up a small number of times. The chain joins TRBV29-1 to TRBJ1-1; no clear D. CDR3 length: 15 amino acids. The germline V gene encodes CDR1 SQVTM and CDR2 ANQGSEA. The V end lost 2 bases, the J end lost 9 bases, and 22 bases lay between the germline ends. The CDR3 DNA sequence: TGCAGCGTTGAAATGTTCAGTGATGGCCTACGCAAAGCTTTCTTT. It encodes CSVEMFSDGLRKAFF.

This clonotype came up many times. The chain joins TRBV11-2 to TRBJ2-2; D unresolved. The V end was cut by 4 bases, the J end by 7 bases, with 16 bases between. The CDR3 totals 15 residues. Germline V gene lookup returns CDR1 SGHAT and CDR2 FQNNGV. The DNA for the CDR3 is TGTGCCAGCAGCTCAGAGTTAGGAGTTCTCGGGGAGCTGTTTTTT. Protein sequence: CASSSELGVLGELFF.

This clonotype was detected only a few times. The gene calls are TRBV3-1 and TRBJ2-3; D remains ambiguous. With 2 bases removed from V and 7 bases from J, the gap between germline ends came to 10 bases. Germline V lookup: CDR1 LGHDT, CDR2 YNNKEL (reference sequence). There are 13 residues in the CDR3. In DNA form, the CDR3 reads TGTGCCAGCAGCCAACCCCCCTTGTATACGCAGTATTTT. It encodes CASSQPPLYTQYF.

This clonotype has just a few counts. J is TRBJ2-2 and V is TRBV6-6; D not certain. The germline V gene has CDR1 MNHNY and CDR2 SVGAGI (reference sequence). The V end was cut by 10 bases, the J end by 7 bases, with 13 bases between. The length of the CDR3 is 12 residues. The CDR3 region has the DNA TGTGCCACCGATTCTGAGAACGGGGAGCTGTTTTTT. This sequence encodes CATDSENGELFF.

This clonotype appeared many times. The chain uses TRBV6-2 or TRBV6-3 and TRBJ2-1; a possible D gene is TRBD2 (5 bases). V lost 2 bases and J lost 10, with 9 bases in between. Germline CDR1 is MNHEY and CDR2 is SVGEGT. CDR3 size: 12 residues. CDR3 nucleotide sequence: TGTGCCAGCAGTTACGCCCGAGGGGAGCAGTTCTTC. It encodes CASSYARGEQFF.